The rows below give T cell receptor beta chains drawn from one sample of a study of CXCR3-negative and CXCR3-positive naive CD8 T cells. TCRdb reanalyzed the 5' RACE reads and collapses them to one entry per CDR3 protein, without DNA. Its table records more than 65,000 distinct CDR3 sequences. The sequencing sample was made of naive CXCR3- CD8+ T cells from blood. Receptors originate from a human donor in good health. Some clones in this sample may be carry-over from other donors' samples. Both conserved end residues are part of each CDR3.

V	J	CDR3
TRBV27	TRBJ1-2	CASSSPGNGYTF
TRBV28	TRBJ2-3	CASSFGQGGTDTQYF
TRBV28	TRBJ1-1	CASSLVWGSNTEAFF
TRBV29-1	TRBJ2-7	CSVIWGVDEQYF
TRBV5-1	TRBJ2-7	CASSFGTFAEEQYF
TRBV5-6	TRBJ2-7	CASSPPSAGGAYEQYF
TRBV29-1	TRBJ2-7	CSANLRDSYEQYF
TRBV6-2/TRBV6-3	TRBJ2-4	CASSSGRIAKNIQYF
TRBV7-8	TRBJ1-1	CASSLEAGLLMNTEAFF
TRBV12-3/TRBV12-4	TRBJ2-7	CASTVGGVYEQYF
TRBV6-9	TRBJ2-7	CAVDSTSELKYF
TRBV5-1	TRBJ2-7	CASSLALGYEQYF
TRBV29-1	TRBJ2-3	CSVAGQGTDTQYF
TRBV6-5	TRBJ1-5	CASSFREGNQPQHF
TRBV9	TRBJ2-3	CASSVWQGYTDTQYF
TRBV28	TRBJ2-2	CASSPGGGTGELFF
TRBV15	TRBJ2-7	CATSKKGQFSYEQYF
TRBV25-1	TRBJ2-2	CASSEWFVQGNTGELFF
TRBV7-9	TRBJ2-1	CASSLGTSNNEQFF
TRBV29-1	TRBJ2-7	CSVGGGQGSYEQYF
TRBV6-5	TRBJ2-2	CASSYLGTATSNTGELFF
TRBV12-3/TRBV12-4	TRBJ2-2	CASSLVIAGAAGELFF
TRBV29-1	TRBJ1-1	CSSSRGMNTEAFF
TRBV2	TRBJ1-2	CASSEWDRGQGYGYTF
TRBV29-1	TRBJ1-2	CSVVQGEYSDYGYTF
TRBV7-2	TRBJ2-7	CASTLGGYEQYF
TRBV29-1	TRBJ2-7	CSVEGTGKSDEQYF
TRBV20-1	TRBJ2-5	CSARDWISQETQYF
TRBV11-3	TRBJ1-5	CASSLDGFLGNQPQHF
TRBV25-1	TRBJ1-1	CASSGGGETEAFF
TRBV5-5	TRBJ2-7	CASSFATGSYEQYF
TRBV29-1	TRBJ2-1	CSVEVLNEQFF
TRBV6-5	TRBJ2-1	CASSYSGTSGGAPYNEQFF
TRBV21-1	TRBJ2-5	CASSKEEDRETETQYF
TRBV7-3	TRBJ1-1	CASSLLMGSGVNTEAFF
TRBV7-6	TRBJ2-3	CASSLEVVGREDPDTQYF
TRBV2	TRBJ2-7	CASSDTPSYEQYF
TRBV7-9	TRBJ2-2	CASSLVAINTGELFF
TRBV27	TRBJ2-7	CASSPGPGNEQYF
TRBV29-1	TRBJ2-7	CSAGTGGYEQYF
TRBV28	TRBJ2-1	CASSPDWGLYNEQFF
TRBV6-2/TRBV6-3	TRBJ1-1	CASSWAGGSTEAFF
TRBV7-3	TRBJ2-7	CASSVDGDYEQYF